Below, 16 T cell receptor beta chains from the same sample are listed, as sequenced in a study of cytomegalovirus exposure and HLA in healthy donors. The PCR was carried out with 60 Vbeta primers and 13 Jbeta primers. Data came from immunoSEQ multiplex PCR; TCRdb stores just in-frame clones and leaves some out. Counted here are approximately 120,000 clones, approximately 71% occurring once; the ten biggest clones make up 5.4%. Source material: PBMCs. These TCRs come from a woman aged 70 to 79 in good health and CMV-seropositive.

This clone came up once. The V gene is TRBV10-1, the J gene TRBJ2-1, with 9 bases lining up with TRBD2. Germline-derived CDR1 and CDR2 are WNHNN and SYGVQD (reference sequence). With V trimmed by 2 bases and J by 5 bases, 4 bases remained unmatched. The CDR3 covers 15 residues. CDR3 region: CASSEGTSWNNEQFF. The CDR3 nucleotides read TGCGCCAGCAGTGAGGGGACTAGCTGGAACAATGAGCAGTTCTTC.

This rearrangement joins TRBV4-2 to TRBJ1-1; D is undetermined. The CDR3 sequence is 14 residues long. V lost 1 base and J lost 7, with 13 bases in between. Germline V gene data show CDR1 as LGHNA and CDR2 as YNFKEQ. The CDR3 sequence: CASSQVYGSGEAFF. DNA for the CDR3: TGTGCCAGCAGCCAAGTCTACGGGTCGGGTGAAGCTTTCTTT.

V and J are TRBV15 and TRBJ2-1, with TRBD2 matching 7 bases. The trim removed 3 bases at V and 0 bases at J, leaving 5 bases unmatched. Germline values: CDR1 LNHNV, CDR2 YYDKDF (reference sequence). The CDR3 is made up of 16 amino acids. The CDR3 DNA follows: TGTGCCACCAGCAGGGGCGGGGGTAGCTCCTACAATGAGCAGTTCTTC. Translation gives CATSRGGGSSYNEQFF.

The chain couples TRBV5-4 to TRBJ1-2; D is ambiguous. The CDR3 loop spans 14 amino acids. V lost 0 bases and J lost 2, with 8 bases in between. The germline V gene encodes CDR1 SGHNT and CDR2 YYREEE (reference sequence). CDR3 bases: TGTGCCAGCAGCTTGGGTGACGGGAACTATGGCTACACCTTC. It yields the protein CASSLGDGNYGYTF. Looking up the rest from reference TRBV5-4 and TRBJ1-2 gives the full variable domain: ETGVTQSPTHLIKTRGQQVTLRCSSQSGHNTVSWYQQALGQGPQFIFQYYREEENGRGNFPPRFSGLQFPNYSSELNVNALELDDSALYLCASSLGDGNYGYTFGSGTRLTVV.

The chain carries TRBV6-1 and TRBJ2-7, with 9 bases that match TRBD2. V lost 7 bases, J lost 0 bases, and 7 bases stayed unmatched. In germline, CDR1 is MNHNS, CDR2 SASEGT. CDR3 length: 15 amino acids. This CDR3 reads CASTDGTSRSYEQYF. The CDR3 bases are TGTGCCAGCACGGACGGGACTAGCCGCTCCTACGAGCAGTACTTC.

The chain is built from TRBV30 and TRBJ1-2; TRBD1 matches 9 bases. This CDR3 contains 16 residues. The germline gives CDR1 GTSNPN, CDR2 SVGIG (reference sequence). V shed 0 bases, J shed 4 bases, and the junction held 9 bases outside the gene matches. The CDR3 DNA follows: TGTGCCTGGAGTGTATCGGGGACAGGGAATAGCTATGGCTACACCTTC. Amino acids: CAWSVSGTGNSYGYTF. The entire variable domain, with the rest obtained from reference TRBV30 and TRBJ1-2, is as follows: SQTIHQWPATLVQPVGSPLSLECTVEGTSNPNLYWYRQAAGRGLQLLFYSVGIGQISSEVPQNLSASRPQDRQFILSSKKLLLSDSGFYLCAWSVSGTGNSYGYTFGSGTRLTVV.

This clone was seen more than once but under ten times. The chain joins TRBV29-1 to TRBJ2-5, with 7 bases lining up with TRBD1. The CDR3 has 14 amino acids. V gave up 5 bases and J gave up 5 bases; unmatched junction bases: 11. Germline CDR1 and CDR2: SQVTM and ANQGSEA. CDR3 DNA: TGCAGCGTTCAAATCAACAGGGGTCCGGAGACCCAGTACTTC. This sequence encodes CSVQINRGPETQYF.

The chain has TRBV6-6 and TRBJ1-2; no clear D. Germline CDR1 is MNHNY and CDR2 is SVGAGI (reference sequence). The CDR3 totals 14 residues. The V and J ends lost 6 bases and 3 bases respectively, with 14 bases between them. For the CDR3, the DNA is TGTGCCAGCAGGCGGGCGGTTGATTACTATGGCTACACCTTC. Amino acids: CASRRAVDYYGYTF.

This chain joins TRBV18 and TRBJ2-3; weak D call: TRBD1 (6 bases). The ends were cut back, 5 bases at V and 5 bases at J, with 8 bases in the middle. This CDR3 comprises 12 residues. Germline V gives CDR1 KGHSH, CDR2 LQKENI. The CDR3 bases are TGTGCCAGCTCAAGACAGGAAGATACGCAGTATTTT. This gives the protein CASSRQEDTQYF.

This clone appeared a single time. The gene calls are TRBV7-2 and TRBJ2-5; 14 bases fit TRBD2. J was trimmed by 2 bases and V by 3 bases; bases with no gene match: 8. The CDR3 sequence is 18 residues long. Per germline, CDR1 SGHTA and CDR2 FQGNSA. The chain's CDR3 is CASSFGLAGGFTQETQYF. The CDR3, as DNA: TGTGCCAGCAGCTTCGGACTAGCGGGGGGTTTTACGCAAGAGACCCAGTACTTC.

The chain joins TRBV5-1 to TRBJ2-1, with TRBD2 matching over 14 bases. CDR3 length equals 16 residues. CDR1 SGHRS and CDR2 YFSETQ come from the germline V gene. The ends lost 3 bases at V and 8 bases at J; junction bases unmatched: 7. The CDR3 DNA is TGCGCCAGCAGCTCGAAGACTAGCGGGGGGGCAGATGAGCAGTTCTTC. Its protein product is CASSSKTSGGADEQFF. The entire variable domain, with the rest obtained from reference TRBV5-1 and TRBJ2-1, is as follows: KAGVTQTPRYLIKTRGQQVTLSCSPISGHRSVSWYQQTPGQGLQFLFEYFSETQRNKGNFPGRFSGRQFSNSRSEMNVSTLELGDSALYLCASSSKTSGGADEQFFGPGTRLTVL.

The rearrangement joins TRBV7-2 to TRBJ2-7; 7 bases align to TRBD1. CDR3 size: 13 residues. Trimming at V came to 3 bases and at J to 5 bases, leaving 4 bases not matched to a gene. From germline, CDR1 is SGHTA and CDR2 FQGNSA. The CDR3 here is CASSLDRNDEQYF. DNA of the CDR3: TGTGCCAGCAGCTTGGACAGGAACGACGAGCAGTACTTC.

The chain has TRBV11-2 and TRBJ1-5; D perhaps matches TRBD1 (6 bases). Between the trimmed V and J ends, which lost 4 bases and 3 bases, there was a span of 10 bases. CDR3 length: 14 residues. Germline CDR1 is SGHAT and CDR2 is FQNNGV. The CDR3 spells CASSSGQYNQPQHF. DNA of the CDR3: TGTGCCAGCAGCTCCGGACAGTACAATCAGCCCCAGCATTTT.

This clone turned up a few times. The CDR3 DNA is TGCGCCAGCAGCTTGGCGCTCCTAACCTCCGAAGCTTTCTTT. Translating it yields CASSLALLTSEAFF. The rearrangement uses TRBV5-1 and TRBJ1-1, with D unresolved. V gave up 0 bases and J gave up 8 bases, with 14 bases separating them. From germline, CDR1 is SGHRS and CDR2 YFSETQ. The CDR3 spans 14 residues.

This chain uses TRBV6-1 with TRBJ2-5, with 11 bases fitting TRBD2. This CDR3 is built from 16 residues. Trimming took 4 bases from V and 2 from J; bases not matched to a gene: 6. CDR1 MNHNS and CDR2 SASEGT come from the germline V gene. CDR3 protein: CASSGGLAGGQETQYF. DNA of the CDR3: TGTGCCAGCAGTGGCGGGCTAGCGGGGGGACAAGAGACCCAGTACTTC.

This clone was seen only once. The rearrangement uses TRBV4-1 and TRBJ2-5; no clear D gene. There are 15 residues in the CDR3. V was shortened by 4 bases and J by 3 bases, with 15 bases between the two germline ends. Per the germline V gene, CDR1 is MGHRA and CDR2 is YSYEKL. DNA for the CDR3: TGCGCCAGCAGCCGTGTCGGTCCCCCAAAAGAGACCCAGTACTTC. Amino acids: CASSRVGPPKETQYF.